The 21 T cell receptor beta chains listed next were all sequenced from one sample in a study of monozygotic twins with inflammatory bowel disease. TCRdb re-called the 5' RACE reads and shows each CDR3 protein once, DNA omitted. The listing records more than 300,000 distinct CDR3 sequences. Sequenced: blood. These receptors all stem from a human donor with ulcerative colitis or Crohn's disease, or a healthy co-twin of an affected twin (not recorded which).

The chain couples TRBV7-2 to TRBJ2-7. Germline CDR1 and CDR2: SGHTA and FQGNSA. The CDR3 extends over 15 amino acids. The CDR3 is CASSLARPNFYEQYF.

V and J are TRBV24-1 and TRBJ2-4; the TCRdb D gene call, TRBD1, has no DNA to confirm it. CDR3 length equals 13 residues. The germline V gene encodes CDR1 KGHDR and CDR2 SFDVKD. The CDR3 loop is CATSDWGHNIQYF.

This chain connects TRBV14 to TRBJ2-2; the TRBD2 assignment by TCRdb is unverifiable without DNA. The germline V gene has CDR1 SGHDN and CDR2 FVKESK. CDR3 length: 13 amino acids. This chain's CDR3 is CASSHEGAGELFF.

The V and J genes are TRBV20-1 and TRBJ1-2. Germline V gene sequence: CDR1 DFQATT, CDR2 SNEGSKA (reference sequence). CDR3 size: 11 residues. The CDR3 sequence is CSAGLSYGYTF.

The genes are TRBV5-6 and TRBJ1-5; TCRdb selects TRBD1, and the lack of DNA leaves this call unchecked. This CDR3 is built from 14 residues. Per the germline V gene, CDR1 is SGHDT and CDR2 is YYEEEE. CDR3 region: CASSLGQPNQPQHF.

The V and J genes are TRBV20-1 and TRBJ2-3; TCRdb proposes TRBD2, but this gene call is untestable without DNA. The length of the CDR3 is 16 residues. The V gene's germline CDR1 is DFQATT and CDR2 SNEGSKA (reference sequence). The CDR3 loop is CSASDPTSGGTDTQYF.

The chain employs TRBV20-1 and TRBJ2-2; absent DNA, TCRdb's TRBD1 call cannot be checked. The CDR3 spans 17 residues. Germline V lookup: CDR1 DFQATT, CDR2 SNEGSKA (reference sequence). CDR3 sequence reads: CSARAFIGGINTGELFF.

The chain joins TRBV6-4 to TRBJ2-1. The germline gives CDR1 MRHNA, CDR2 SNTAGT. The CDR3 length is 14 residues. CDR3 protein: CASSEEASSYEQFF.

The J gene is TRBJ2-7, the V gene TRBV7-2; the TCRdb D gene call, TRBD1, has no DNA to confirm it. This CDR3 region has 16 residues. Per the germline V gene, CDR1 is SGHTA and CDR2 is FQGNSA. CDR3 residues: CASSLAGGTYPVEQYF.

V usage is TRBV5-1 and J usage is TRBJ1-1. This CDR3 has 14 amino acids. The germline gives CDR1 SGHRS, CDR2 YFSETQ. The chain's CDR3 is CASGVQGGPPEAFF.

V is TRBV6-2 or TRBV6-3 and J is TRBJ2-7. The CDR3 is 15 residues long. The germline V gene has CDR1 MNHEY and CDR2 SVGEGT. CDR3 amino acids: CASSHPGLSSYEQYF.

The chain combines TRBV6-1 with TRBJ1-4; TCRdb picks TRBD1, but there is no DNA to check that call. Germline CDR1 reads MNHNS; CDR2 reads SASEGT. The CDR3 contains 17 residues. Here the CDR3 reads CASSVDRIGATNEKLFF.

The J gene is TRBJ2-5, the V gene TRBV6-1; TCRdb's D call of TRBD2 is untestable without DNA. The germline V gene encodes CDR1 MNHNS and CDR2 SASEGT. The CDR3 runs 15 residues. The CDR3 protein is CASNNRGGAEETQYF.

The chain has TRBV7-9 and TRBJ2-7; TCRdb picks TRBD1, but there is no DNA to check that call. The CDR3 is 13 residues long. Germline V lookup: CDR1 SEHNR, CDR2 FQNEAQ (reference sequence). The CDR3 region is CASSFSLGEAKYF.

The V and J genes are TRBV27 and TRBJ1-2; TCRdb outputs TRBD1, but without DNA this stays unchecked. The V gene's germline CDR1 is MNHEY and CDR2 SMNVEV (reference sequence). This CDR3 region has 13 residues. The CDR3 protein is CASSLSGAGGYTF.

The rearrangement uses TRBV7-6 and TRBJ1-3; as DNA is missing, the TRBD1 call by TCRdb cannot be tested. The germline V gene has CDR1 SGHVS and CDR2 FNYEAQ. The CDR3 length is 15 residues. CDR3 region: CASSRDSNSGNTIYF.

This chain links TRBV29-1 with TRBJ2-2. The CDR3 runs 13 residues. The germline V gene encodes CDR1 SQVTM and CDR2 ANQGSEA. The CDR3 spells CSVDPLNTGELFF.

This rearrangement joins TRBV11-2 to TRBJ2-1; with no DNA, the TCRdb D assignment of TRBD1 cannot be verified. The germline CDR1 and CDR2 sequences are SGHAT and FQNNGV. CDR3 size: 14 residues. The CDR3 spells CASSPGQGASEQFF.

The chain uses TRBV7-8 and TRBJ1-5; TCRdb's D call, TRBD1, is unchecked because there is no DNA. From germline, CDR1 is SGHVS and CDR2 FQNEAQ. CDR3 length: 13 amino acids. CDR3 in amino acids: CASSTQGYQPQHF.

V and J are TRBV3-1 and TRBJ2-7; there is no DNA to check the TCRdb D call of TRBD1. Germline V gives CDR1 LGHDT, CDR2 YNNKEL (reference sequence). CDR3 length: 15 amino acids. The CDR3 loop is CASSPEGDRASEQYF.

The chain uses TRBV10-3 and TRBJ2-2; TCRdb's D call, TRBD1, is unchecked because there is no DNA. Per germline, CDR1 ENHRY and CDR2 SYGVKD. The CDR3 extends over 15 amino acids. CDR3: CAISAGSGNTGELFF.